Presented here are 28 T cell receptor beta chains from one specimen sequenced in a study of shared clonotypes between healthy human individuals. TCRdb keeps only in-frame clones here, not all; method: immunoSEQ multiplex PCR. The data contain around 1.1 million clones, around 78% of them seen just once; the ten biggest clones take up 0.61%. The source material was memory CD4+ T cells from PBMCs. The subset was: CD45RA-negative fraction. All receptors derive from a man aged 18 to 30 in good health. Some clones in this sample may be carry-over from other donors' samples.

This clone was counted between two and nine times. The chain has TRBV7-9 and TRBJ2-3; the D is unclear. Germline assignment: CDR1 SEHNR and CDR2 FQNEAQ (reference sequence). V lost 3 bases, J lost 6 bases, and 7 bases lay in between. This CDR3 spans 12 amino acids. CDR3 sequence: CASSFSLDTQYF. The CDR3 nucleotides are TGTGCCAGCAGCTTTTCGCTGGATACGCAGTATTTT.

This chain joins TRBV4-1 and TRBJ1-2, with D uncertain. The germline CDR1 and CDR2 sequences are MGHRA and YSYEKL. Trimming removed 0 bases at V and 2 bases at J, with 10 bases between. This CDR3 has 15 residues. CDR3 loop: CASSQDRPMNYGYTF. The DNA for the CDR3 is TGCGCCAGCAGCCAAGATCGACCGATGAACTATGGCTACACCTTC.

The rearrangement joins TRBV6-5 to TRBJ1-1; the D is unclear. V was clipped by 5 bases and J by 7 bases, with 14 bases between them. Germline CDR1 is MNHEY and CDR2 is SVGAGI. This CDR3 region has 13 residues. The CDR3: CASSHLERSEAFF. The DNA for the CDR3 is TGTGCCAGCAGTCACTTAGAGAGGAGTGAAGCTTTCTTT.

V is TRBV19 and J is TRBJ2-3, with D possibly being TRBD1 (6 bases). The V end lost 5 bases, the J end lost 1 base, and 16 bases lay between the germline ends. Germline CDR1 reads LNHDA; CDR2 reads SQIVND (reference sequence). The CDR3 sequence is 16 residues long. The CDR3: CASSPGQGTGTDTQYF. The CDR3 DNA follows: TGTGCCAGTAGTCCCGGTCAGGGGACGGGCACAGATACGCAGTATTTT.

This clone was detected only once. This sequence joins TRBV7-8 and TRBJ2-3, with a possible D match to TRBD2 (6 bases). CDR1 and CDR2 from the germline V gene are SGHVS and FQNEAQ. The CDR3 is 16 amino acids. The V gene lost 6 bases and the J gene lost 3 bases, with 19 bases spanning the gap. CDR3: CASRPGRVGGTDTQYF. For the CDR3, the DNA is TGTGCCAGCAGACCAGGGCGTGTGGGGGGAACAGATACGCAGTATTTT.

J is TRBJ1-1 and V is TRBV29-1; D is uncertain. The germline V and J ends were trimmed by 3 bases and 3 bases, with 11 bases remaining between them. Germline CDR1 SQVTM, CDR2 ANQGSEA. This CDR3 is built from 13 residues. The CDR3 DNA is TGCAGCGTTGATAGTGGCAGTCACACTGAAGCTTTCTTT. Translating it yields CSVDSGSHTEAFF.

J is TRBJ1-5 and V is TRBV5-6, with TRBD1 identical over 9 bases. The trim removed 4 bases at V and 2 bases at J, leaving 13 bases unmatched. The CDR3 consists of 18 residues. CDR1 is SGHDT and CDR2 is YYEEEE in the germline V gene. DNA of the CDR3: TGTGCCAGCAGCGCCTTGGGACAGGGCGAGATAGGCAATCAGCCCCAGCATTTT. Protein: CASSALGQGEIGNQPQHF.

V and J are TRBV18 and TRBJ2-2; 7 positions match TRBD1. The junction had 8 bases not matched to a gene; V was cut back by 11 bases and J by 2 bases. From germline, CDR1 is KGHSH and CDR2 LQKENI. CDR3 length: 14 amino acids. The CDR3 coding sequence is TGTGCCTGCCCGAGGGACAGTAACACCGGGGAGCTGTTTTTT. This translates into CACPRDSNTGELFF.

V gene TRBV5-1 combines with J gene TRBJ2-2; tentative D call: TRBD2 (6 bases). Germline assignment: CDR1 SGHRS and CDR2 YFSETQ. The CDR3 has 16 residues. The V and J ends lost 0 bases and 4 bases respectively, with 13 bases between them. The DNA for the CDR3 is TGCGCCAGCAGCTTGGTCCCGGGACTGCCCACCGGGGAGCTGTTTTTT. It translates to CASSLVPGLPTGELFF.

This chain uses TRBV4-1 with TRBJ1-2; TRBD1 agrees at 12 bases. The CDR3 length is 18 residues. Per germline, CDR1 MGHRA and CDR2 YSYEKL. The ends lost 1 base at V and 8 bases at J; junction bases unmatched: 14. Here the CDR3 reads CASSQVLSPGQGAYGYTF. CDR3 bases: TGCGCCAGCAGCCAAGTTTTGTCCCCGGGACAGGGGGCTTACGGCTACACCTTC.

This chain joins TRBV4-3 and TRBJ2-3; D remains ambiguous. The V end lost 4 bases, the J end lost 5 bases, and 10 bases lay between the germline ends. From germline, CDR1 is LGHNA and CDR2 YSLEER. The CDR3 extends over 13 amino acids. DNA for the CDR3: TGCGCCAGCAGCCCGTCACCGGTAGATACGCAGTATTTT. It translates to CASSPSPVDTQYF.

This clone was recorded many times. The genes are TRBV12-5 and TRBJ1-1; D may be TRBD1 (5 bases). CDR1 is LGHNT and CDR2 is FRNRAP in the germline V gene. There are 13 residues in the CDR3. V was clipped by 5 bases and J by 5 bases, with 12 bases between them. The CDR3 region is CASGGGVGTEAFF. In nucleotides, the CDR3 is TGTGCTAGTGGTGGGGGAGTAGGGACTGAAGCTTTCTTT.

In this sample, this clone turned up once. The chain has TRBV14 and TRBJ1-1; the D is unclear. Trimming cost V 10 bases and J 5 bases, with 17 bases left between them. Germline V gives CDR1 SGHDN, CDR2 FVKESK. This CDR3 has 13 amino acids. The CDR3, as DNA: TGTGCCACCGCCGGTGCTAGGTGGACTGAAGCTTTCTTT. Translation gives CATAGARWTEAFF.

The chain couples TRBV28 to TRBJ1-1; TRBD1 is a possible D gene (5 bases). Germline loops: CDR1 MDHEN, CDR2 SYDVKM. The CDR3 consists of 12 residues. Trimming pared 6 bases from V and 4 bases from J, leaving 9 bases between. The CDR3 reads CASRGRFTEAFF. The CDR3 DNA follows: TGTGCCAGCAGGGGGCGTTTCACTGAAGCTTTCTTT.

CDR3 coding DNA: TGTGCCAGCTCACCACCCTGGGACTACAGCACAGATACGCAGTATTTT. Amino acid sequence: CASSPPWDYSTDTQYF. The chain couples TRBV18 to TRBJ2-3, with 7 bases aligning to TRBD2. The junction had 3 bases not matched to a gene; V was cut back by 0 bases and J by 0 bases. Germline CDR1 and CDR2: KGHSH and LQKENI. The CDR3 loop spans 16 amino acids.

This chain connects TRBV7-9 to TRBJ2-5; D not resolved. This CDR3 comprises 14 residues. V lost 1 base and J 2 bases, leaving 8 bases between the germline ends. Looked up from germline, CDR1 is SEHNR and CDR2 is FQNEAQ (reference sequence). In DNA, the CDR3 is TGTGCCAGCAGCTTAGGGGTCTTTCAAGAGACCCAGTACTTC. Its translation is CASSLGVFQETQYF.

This clone was recorded only once. The chain employs TRBV5-8 and TRBJ2-3; 7 nucleotides line up with TRBD2. Germline values: CDR1 SGHTS, CDR2 YDEGEE. The J segment lost 2 bases and the V segment lost 4 bases, leaving 7 bases of the junction unmatched. This CDR3 has 15 amino acids. The CDR3 spells CASSPGGRVTDTQYF. CDR3 in DNA: TGTGCCAGCAGCCCGGGGGGTAGGGTCACAGATACGCAGTATTTT.

The rearrangement links TRBV5-6 to TRBJ1-1, with D perhaps TRBD1 (6 bases). Trimming cost V 0 bases and J 4 bases, with 16 bases left between them. Per the germline V gene, CDR1 is SGHDT and CDR2 is YYEEEE. The CDR3 consists of 16 residues. The CDR3 DNA reads TGTGCCAGCAGCTTGGGGGCCGGGGGGGCCCTCACTGAAGCTTTCTTT. Translated: CASSLGAGGALTEAFF.

The rearrangement uses TRBV11-3 and TRBJ2-2; 14 bases map to TRBD2. The CDR3 loop spans 15 amino acids. CDR1 and CDR2 (germline): SGHNT, YENEEA. Trimming cost V 5 bases and J 4 bases; bases outside gene matches: 0. The chain's CDR3 is CASSGLAGGTGELFF. CDR3 nucleotide sequence: TGTGCCAGCAGCGGACTAGCGGGAGGCACCGGGGAGCTGTTTTTT.

This chain joins TRBV30 and TRBJ2-3; 7 positions agree with TRBD2. This CDR3 contains 16 residues. V shed 3 bases and J 3 bases; nucleotides not matched to a gene: 12. Germline lookup yields CDR1 GTSNPN and CDR2 SVGIG (reference sequence). The CDR3 loop is CAWSVPGGSATDTQYF. Written as DNA, the CDR3 is TGTGCCTGGAGCGTCCCTGGCGGGAGTGCAACAGATACGCAGTATTTT. The complete variable domain, with remaining parts taken from reference TRBV30 and TRBJ2-3, reads SQTIHQWPATLVQPVGSPLSLECTVEGTSNPNLYWYRQAAGRGLQLLFYSVGIGQISSEVPQNLSASRPQDRQFILSSKKLLLSDSGFYLCAWSVPGGSATDTQYFGPGTRLTVL.

As for this clone: Other DNA sequences in the sample encode the same CDR3. The CDR3 sequence is CASSPAGYEQYF. The CDR3 DNA is TGTGCCAGCTCACCAGCCGGCTACGAGCAGTACTTC. The rearrangement links TRBV18 to TRBJ2-7; D uncertain. The length of the CDR3 is 12 residues. Deletions cut 2 bases from V and 3 bases from J, with 5 bases between. Per the germline V gene, CDR1 is KGHSH and CDR2 is LQKENI.

The rearrangement joins TRBV19 to TRBJ2-7; D tentatively reads TRBD1 or TRBD2 (5 bases each). V lost 5 bases, J lost 3 bases, and 14 bases lay in between. CDR1 and CDR2 (germline): LNHDA, SQIVND (reference sequence). The CDR3 is made up of 14 amino acids. The CDR3 loop reads CASSSPGLSYEQYF. CDR3 bases: TGTGCCAGTAGTTCGCCGGGGCTGAGCTACGAGCAGTACTTC.

J is TRBJ2-7 and V is TRBV11-2; 8 bases are a match to TRBD2. V was clipped by 3 bases and J by 7 bases; unmatched bases: 20. Germline values: CDR1 SGHAT, CDR2 FQNNGV. The CDR3 runs to 18 residues. In nucleotides, the CDR3 is TGTGCCAGCAGCTTGAGACCCGGGACTAGGCAGACGTCGAGTGAGCAGTACTTC. The encoded protein is CASSLRPGTRQTSSEQYF.

The V call is TRBV5-1, the J call TRBJ2-1; 10 bases are a match to TRBD1. Losses at the gene ends were 4 bases for V and 8 bases for J; bases not matched to a gene: 9. Germline assignment: CDR1 SGHRS and CDR2 YFSETQ. The CDR3 spans 15 residues. For the CDR3, the DNA is TGCGCCAGCAGCCGGGGACAGGGGAGTATCGATGAGCAGTTCTTC. Protein sequence: CASSRGQGSIDEQFF.

V usage is TRBV11-3 and J usage is TRBJ2-2, with D unresolved. This CDR3 region has 15 residues. Germline V gene sequence: CDR1 SGHNT, CDR2 YENEEA. Between the trimmed V and J ends, which lost 5 bases and 4 bases, there was a span of 14 bases. The CDR3: CASSPAGSFTGELFF. The CDR3 bases are TGTGCCAGCAGCCCCGCCGGGTCATTCACCGGGGAGCTGTTTTTT.

J is TRBJ2-7 and V is TRBV28, with a tentative D call TRBD2 (5 bases). Germline CDR1 MDHEN, CDR2 SYDVKM. This CDR3 region has 14 residues. Trimming left V 10 bases short and J 2 bases short, with 18 bases between. The CDR3 loop reads CATQGLNAAYEQYF. CDR3 coding DNA: TGTGCCACCCAAGGACTTAATGCCGCCTACGAGCAGTACTTC.

This chain connects TRBV4-2 to TRBJ2-5; D is unresolved. Trimming pared 0 bases from V and 5 bases from J, leaving 7 bases between. The CDR3 runs to 13 residues. Germline CDR1 LGHNA, CDR2 YNFKEQ. The CDR3, as DNA: TGTGCCAGCAGCCAAGAAGTTTCGGAGACCCAGTACTTC. It codes for CASSQEVSETQYF.

The V call is TRBV28, the J call TRBJ1-2; TRBD1 matches 11 bases. Looked up from germline, CDR1 is MDHEN and CDR2 is SYDVKM. The ends lost 4 bases at V and 4 bases at J; junction bases unmatched: 8. The CDR3 totals 16 residues. Written as DNA, the CDR3 is TGTGCCAGCAGTTCTCCCCGGGACAGGGGGATCTATGGCTACACCTTC. Protein sequence: CASSSPRDRGIYGYTF.